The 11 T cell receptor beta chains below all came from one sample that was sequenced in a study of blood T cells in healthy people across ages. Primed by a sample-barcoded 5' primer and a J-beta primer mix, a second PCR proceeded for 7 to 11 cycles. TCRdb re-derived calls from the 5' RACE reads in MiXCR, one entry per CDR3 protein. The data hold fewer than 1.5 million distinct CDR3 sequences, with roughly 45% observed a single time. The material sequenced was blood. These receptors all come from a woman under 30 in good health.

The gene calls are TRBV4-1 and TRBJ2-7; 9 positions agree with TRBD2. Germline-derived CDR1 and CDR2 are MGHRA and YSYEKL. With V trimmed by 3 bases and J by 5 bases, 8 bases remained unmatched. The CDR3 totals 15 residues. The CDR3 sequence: CASSHQAGGQDEQYF. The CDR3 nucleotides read TGCGCCAGCAGCCACCAGGCGGGAGGGCAGGACGAGCAGTACTTC.

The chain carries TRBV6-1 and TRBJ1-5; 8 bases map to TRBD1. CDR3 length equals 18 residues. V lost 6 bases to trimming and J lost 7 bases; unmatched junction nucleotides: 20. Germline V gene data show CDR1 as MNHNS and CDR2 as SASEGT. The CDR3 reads CASSRTGQGNGMVQPQHF. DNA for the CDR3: TGTGCCAGCAGCAGGACCGGACAGGGAAATGGGATGGTGCAGCCCCAGCATTTT.

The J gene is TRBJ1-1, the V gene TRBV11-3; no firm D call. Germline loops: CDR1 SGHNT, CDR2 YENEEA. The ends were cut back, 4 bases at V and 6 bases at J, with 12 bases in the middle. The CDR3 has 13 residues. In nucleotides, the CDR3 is TGTGCCAGCAGCTCCCCGGCCTCCGCTGAAGCTTTCTTT. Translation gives CASSSPASAEAFF.

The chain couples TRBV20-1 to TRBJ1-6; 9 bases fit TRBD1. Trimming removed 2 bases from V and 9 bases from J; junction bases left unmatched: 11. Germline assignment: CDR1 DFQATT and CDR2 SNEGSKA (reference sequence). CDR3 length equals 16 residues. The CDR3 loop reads CSARSRGDRDISPLHF. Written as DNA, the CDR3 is TGCAGTGCTAGATCGAGGGGGGACAGGGATATTTCACCCCTCCACTTT.

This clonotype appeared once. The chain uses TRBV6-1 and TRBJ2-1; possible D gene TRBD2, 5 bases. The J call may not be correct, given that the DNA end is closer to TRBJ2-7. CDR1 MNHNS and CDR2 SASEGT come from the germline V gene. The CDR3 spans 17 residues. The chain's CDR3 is CASSIQAGPSSYNEQYF. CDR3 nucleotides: TGTGCCAGCAGTATTCAGGCGGGCCCGAGCTCCTACAATGAGCAGTACTTC.

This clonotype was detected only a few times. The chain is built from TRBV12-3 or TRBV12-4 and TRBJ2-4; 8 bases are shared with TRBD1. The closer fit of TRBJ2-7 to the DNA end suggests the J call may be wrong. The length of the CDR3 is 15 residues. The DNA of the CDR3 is TGTGCCAGCAGATCCGCCGGGACAGGTAAACACGAGCAGTACTTC. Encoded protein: CASRSAGTGKHEQYF.

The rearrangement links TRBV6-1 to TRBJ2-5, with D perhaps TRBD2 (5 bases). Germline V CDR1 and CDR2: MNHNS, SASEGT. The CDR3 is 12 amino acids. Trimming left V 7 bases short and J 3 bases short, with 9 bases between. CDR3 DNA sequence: TGTGCCAGCACCCAGAGGGAAGAGACCCAGTACTTC. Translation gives CASTQREETQYF.

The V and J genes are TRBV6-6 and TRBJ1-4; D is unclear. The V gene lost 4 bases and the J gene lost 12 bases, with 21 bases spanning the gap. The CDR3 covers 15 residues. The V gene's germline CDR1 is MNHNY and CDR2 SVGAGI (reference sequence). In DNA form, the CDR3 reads TGTGCCAGCAGTTCCACCCCGGAGGGTCGGTTGGAACTGTTTTTT. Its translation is CASSSTPEGRLELFF.

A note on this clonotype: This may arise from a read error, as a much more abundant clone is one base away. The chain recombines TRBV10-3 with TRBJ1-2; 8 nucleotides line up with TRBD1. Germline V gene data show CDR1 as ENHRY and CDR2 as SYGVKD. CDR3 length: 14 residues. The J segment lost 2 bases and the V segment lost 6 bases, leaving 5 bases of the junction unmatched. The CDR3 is CAISPGGANYGYTF. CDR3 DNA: TGTGCCATCAGCCCAGGGGGCGCGAACTATGGCTACACCTTC.

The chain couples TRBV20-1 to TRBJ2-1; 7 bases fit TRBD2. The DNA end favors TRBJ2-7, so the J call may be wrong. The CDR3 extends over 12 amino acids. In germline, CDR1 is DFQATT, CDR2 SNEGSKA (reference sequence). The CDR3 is CSARGTINEQYF. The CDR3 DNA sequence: TGCAGTGCTAGGGGGACTATAAATGAGCAGTACTTC.

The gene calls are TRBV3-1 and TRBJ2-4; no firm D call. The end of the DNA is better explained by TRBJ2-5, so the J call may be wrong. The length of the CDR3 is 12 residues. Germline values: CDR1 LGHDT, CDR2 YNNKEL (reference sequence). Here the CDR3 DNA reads TGTGCCAGCAGCCAGTTTACCCAGACCCAGTACTTC. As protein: CASSQFTQTQYF.